This TCR beta chain was obtained from a study of shared clonotypes between healthy human individuals. Study outcomes and limitations: Large depth notwithstanding, sorted-subset sequencing proved incomplete by rarefaction.

Comment on this clone: As yet, its antigen is unknown.

The repertoire was sequenced with immunoSEQ multiplex PCR; TCRdb's copy has only in-frame clones and lacks some. The profile shows roughly 300,000 clones, about nine tenths of them singletons. There are 15 residues in the CDR3. Trimming left V 4 bases short and J 7 bases short, with 21 bases between. Germline CDR1 is SGHRS and CDR2 is YFSETQ. This chain uses TRBV5-1 with TRBJ2-7; D possibly corresponds to TRBD2 (6 bases). The sequence was obtained from a man in his late teens or twenties in good health. Sequenced sample: memory CD8+ T cells sorted from blood. Indicated subset: CD45RO+ cells pooled with CCR7-negative TemRA cells. The CDR3 here is CASSPLRVAAEEQYF. The CDR3 DNA is TGCGCCAGCAGCCCTCTAAGGGTAGCGGCGGAGGAGCAGTACTTC.